Each of the 8 T cell receptor beta chains below was sequenced from the same sample in a study of response to subunit inactivated influenza vaccine. Via MiXCR, TCRdb re-called the RT-PCR reads, giving one row per CDR3 protein. Of 550,000 to 800,000 distinct CDR3 sequences in the sample, around 16% were seen once. The specimen was PBMCs from blood, collected roughly 13 days after vaccination. These receptors all come from a man aged 50 to 60 who received an inactivated influenza vaccine.

The rearrangement joins TRBV9 to TRBJ2-1, with TRBD1 as a possible D gene (6 bases). The germline V and J ends were trimmed by 2 bases and 5 bases, with 11 bases remaining between them. The germline gives CDR1 SGDLS, CDR2 YYNGEE. The CDR3 is made up of 14 amino acids. DNA of the CDR3: TGTGCCAGCAGCGTCCGACAGGCGAACAATGAGCAGTTCTTC. This sequence encodes CASSVRQANNEQFF.

The V and J genes are TRBV7-2 and TRBJ2-1, with a tentative D call TRBD1 (6 bases). Between the trimmed V and J ends, which lost 1 base and 4 bases, there was a span of 14 bases. Per germline, CDR1 SGHTA and CDR2 FQGNSA. This CDR3 has 16 residues. The CDR3 spells CASSLGWGLRYNEQFF. CDR3 bases: TGTGCCAGCAGCTTAGGTTGGGGGCTAAGGTACAATGAGCAGTTCTTC.

The CDR3 reads CASNRGNSPLHF. The CDR3 DNA sequence: TGTGCCAGCAACAGGGGGAATTCACCCCTCCACTTT. This chain links TRBV2 with TRBJ1-6; 8 positions match TRBD1. This CDR3 is built from 12 residues. In germline, CDR1 is SNHLY, CDR2 FYNNEI. Trimming removed 7 bases from V and 7 bases from J; junction bases left unmatched: 0.

This chain uses TRBV4-3 with TRBJ1-6; D is unresolved. Germline CDR1 is LGHNA and CDR2 is YSLEER. The CDR3 totals 16 residues. V was shortened by 0 bases and J by 0 bases, with 6 bases between the two germline ends. The CDR3 DNA follows: TGCGCCAGCAGCCAAGATCTCACCTCCTATAATTCACCCCTCCACTTT. As protein: CASSQDLTSYNSPLHF.

This clonotype showed up just a few times. The chain links TRBV5-1 to TRBJ2-6; weak D call: TRBD2 (5 bases). The CDR3 is 17 amino acids. Looked up from germline, CDR1 is SGHRS and CDR2 is YFSETQ. The ends were cut back, 0 bases at V and 0 bases at J, with 10 bases in the middle. CDR3 bases: TGCGCCAGCAGCTTGGAACCGGGAATCTCTGGGGCCAACGTCCTGACTTTC. Translating it yields CASSLEPGISGANVLTF. Drawing the rest from reference TRBV5-1 and TRBJ2-6, the complete variable domain is KAGVTQTPRYLIKTRGQQVTLSCSPISGHRSVSWYQQTPGQGLQFLFEYFSETQRNKGNFPGRFSGRQFSNSRSEMNVSTLELGDSALYLCASSLEPGISGANVLTFGAGSRLTVL.

In its sample, this clonotype was seen a few times. This chain links TRBV6-5 with TRBJ1-1, with D unclear. This CDR3 has 12 amino acids. The V gene lost 4 bases and the J gene lost 6 bases, with 9 bases spanning the gap. Germline loops: CDR1 MNHEY, CDR2 SVGAGI. In DNA form, the CDR3 reads TGTGCCAGCAGTTTTGATATGGCTGAAGCTTTCTTT. It specifies CASSFDMAEAFF.

In its sample, this clonotype was seen a few times. The chain carries TRBV9 and TRBJ2-7, with TRBD1 identical over 8 bases. This CDR3 spans 16 amino acids. The germline CDR1 and CDR2 sequences are SGDLS and YYNGEE. The trim removed 0 bases at V and 2 bases at J, leaving 7 bases unmatched. The CDR3 loop is CASSVGPWTGTYEQYF. The CDR3 coding sequence is TGTGCCAGCAGCGTAGGCCCTTGGACAGGGACCTACGAGCAGTACTTC.

Many counts were recorded for this clonotype. The chain employs TRBV29-1 and TRBJ2-2; 8 positions agree with TRBD2. Germline V lookup: CDR1 SQVTM, CDR2 ANQGSEA. J lost 2 bases, V lost 1 base, and 3 bases had no gene match. The CDR3 loop spans 15 amino acids. The CDR3 coding sequence is TGCAGCGTTGAAGGGCTAGCGGGCAACACCGGGGAGCTGTTTTTT. Translated, it gives CSVEGLAGNTGELFF.